These 23 T cell receptor beta chains originate from one sample sequenced in a study of CD8+CD57+ T cells in acquired aplastic anemia. TCR beta VDJ combinations and CDR3 sequences were profiled from genomic DNA. In TCRdb, the reads were re-called with MiXCR into one record per CDR3 protein. The repertoire holds 400,000 to 450,000 distinct CDR3 sequences, with 60% to 80% as singletons. Sample: sorted CD4+, CD8+, or CD8+CD57+ T cells (not recorded which) from PBMCs. The source of these receptors is a human donor in good health, serving as a control.

The V gene is TRBV12-3 or TRBV12-4, the J gene TRBJ2-2, with D possibly TRBD1 on 6 matching bases. CDR3 size: 13 residues. V was shortened by 2 bases and J by 9 bases, with 10 bases between the two germline ends. The CDR3 reads CASSLSQGRELFF. The CDR3 bases are TGTGCCAGCAGTTTATCACAGGGAAGGGAGCTGTTTTTT.

In DNA form, the CDR3 reads TGTGCCAGCAGCCAAGAGGGTTTCCGCACAGATACGCAGTATTTT. Translating gives CASSQEGFRTDTQYF. The V and J genes are TRBV13 and TRBJ2-3, with a weak D call TRBD2 (5 bases). V was pared by 5 bases and J by 1 base, with 13 bases between. In germline, CDR1 is PRHDT, CDR2 FYEKMQ (reference sequence). The CDR3 contains 15 residues.

A note on this clonotype: Since a much larger clone is just one base distant, this may be a read error. V usage is TRBV6-1 and J usage is TRBJ2-1; 7 bases match TRBD2. Germline V gene sequence: CDR1 MNHNS, CDR2 SASEGT. This CDR3 region has 15 residues. CDR3 residues: CASSEAAGFYTEQFF. The CDR3 DNA reads as TGTGCCAGCAGTGAAGCAGCGGGGTTCTACACTGAGCAGTTCTTC.

The chain employs TRBV11-2 and TRBJ2-7, with TRBD2 identical over 8 bases. V lost 6 bases to trimming and J lost 7 bases; unmatched junction nucleotides: 20. The germline CDR1 and CDR2 sequences are SGHAT and FQNNGV. The CDR3 totals 17 residues. Written as DNA, the CDR3 is TGTGCCAGCAGTTGGGACGGGGGGGGAAGCTCCTACAATGAGCAGTACTTC. It specifies CASSWDGGGSSYNEQYF.

V is TRBV20-1 and J is TRBJ1-3; D gene ambiguous. Germline CDR1 DFQATT, CDR2 SNEGSKA (reference sequence). This CDR3 region has 13 residues. V was trimmed by 4 bases and J by 8 bases, leaving 15 bases between them. The CDR3 loop reads CSAIAGDGDTIYF. The CDR3 region has the DNA TGCAGTGCTATCGCTGGCGATGGGGACACCATATATTTT.

This clonotype came up many times. The CDR3 protein is CASSPGDRGSEKLFF. CDR3 in DNA: TGCGCCAGCAGCCCGGGGGACAGGGGATCCGAAAAACTGTTTTTT. The rearrangement uses TRBV5-1 and TRBJ1-4, with 10 bases identical to TRBD1. In germline, CDR1 is SGHRS, CDR2 YFSETQ. V was pared by 4 bases and J by 8 bases, with 8 bases of the junction left unmatched. There are 15 residues in the CDR3.

The chain has TRBV6-5 and TRBJ1-2; no firm D call. Germline V lookup: CDR1 MNHEY, CDR2 SVGAGI. The CDR3 totals 13 residues. Trimming took off 2 bases at V and 12 bases at J, with 16 bases between the two ends. The CDR3 spells CASSYAGLSGNTF. CDR3 DNA: TGTGCCAGCAGTTACGCCGGGCTCTCTGGAAACACCTTC.

In nucleotides, the CDR3 is TGTGCCAGCAACGGCGAAGACGACACAGATACGCAGTATTTT. Protein product: CASNGEDDTDTQYF. The chain is built from TRBV5-6 and TRBJ2-3; no clear D gene. Per the germline V gene, CDR1 is SGHDT and CDR2 is YYEEEE. This CDR3 is 14 amino acids long. Trimming took off 6 bases at V and 2 bases at J, with 13 bases between the two ends.

The chain has TRBV20-1 and TRBJ2-7, with D possibly matching TRBD1 (5 bases). Germline V gene data show CDR1 as DFQATT and CDR2 as SNEGSKA (reference sequence). V lost 5 bases and J 0 bases, leaving 14 bases between the germline ends. The CDR3 sequence is 14 residues long. The CDR3 reads CSAPQMTDSYEQYF. As DNA, the CDR3 is TGCAGTGCTCCCCAAATGACAGACTCCTACGAGCAGTACTTC.

The CDR3 loop is CASRPHLVSGTQYF. CDR3 DNA sequence: TGTGCCAGCAGGCCACATCTGGTCTCCGGTACGCAGTATTTT. V gene TRBV7-2 combines with J gene TRBJ2-3, with unresolved D. The CDR3 is made up of 14 amino acids. V lost 6 bases and J 8 bases, leaving 18 bases between the germline ends. Germline V gene sequence: CDR1 SGHTA, CDR2 FQGNSA.

The rearrangement links TRBV19 to TRBJ1-3, with D maybe TRBD1 (5 bases). The V gene lost 3 bases and the J gene lost 0 bases, with 12 bases spanning the gap. Germline V CDR1 and CDR2: LNHDA, SQIVND (reference sequence). The CDR3 totals 16 residues. The CDR3 nucleotides read TGTGCCAGTAGTATGAGGGGACTGAGCTCTGGAAACACCATATATTTT. Amino acid sequence: CASSMRGLSSGNTIYF.

This clonotype was seen many times. CDR3 bases: TGTGCCAGCAGCCCAGACATGGGCGGGGAAGCTTTCTTT. Protein sequence: CASSPDMGGEAFF. V usage is TRBV25-1 and J usage is TRBJ1-1; unclear D gene. Trimming took 6 bases from V and 8 from J, leaving 16 bases between them. The CDR3 is made up of 13 amino acids. CDR1 and CDR2 (germline): MGHDK, SYGVNS.

Worth noting for this clonotype: The junction shows a germline mismatch at one end, possibly a read error. The chain carries TRBV19 and TRBJ1-4; D gene unclear. There are 14 residues in the CDR3. CDR1 is LNHDA and CDR2 is SQIVND in the germline V gene (reference sequence). The CDR3 is CASSIVRAGTEAFF. Written as DNA, the CDR3 is TGTGCCAGTAGTATCGTCCGGGCAGGAACTGAAGCGTTCTTT. Using reference TRBV19 and TRBJ1-4 for the parts outside the CDR3, the full variable domain is DGGITQSPKYLFRKEGQNVTLSCEQNLNHDAMYWYRQDPGQGLRLIYYSQIVNDFQKGDIAEGYSVSREKKESFPLTVTSAQKNPTAFYLCASSIVRAGTEAFFGSGTQLSVL.

V usage is TRBV2 and J usage is TRBJ1-2; weak D call: TRBD1 (6 bases). The CDR3 loop spans 14 amino acids. The V and J ends lost 3 bases and 5 bases respectively, with 13 bases between them. The germline gives CDR1 SNHLY, CDR2 FYNNEI. CDR3 protein: CASSEGGAWYGYTF. CDR3 sequence (DNA): TGTGCCAGCAGTGAGGGGGGCGCCTGGTATGGCTACACCTTC.

Concerning this clonotype: One end of the junction does not line up with germline, which may come from a read error. V and J are TRBV7-2 and TRBJ2-7; possible D gene TRBD1, 5 bases. The CDR3 length is 14 residues. CDR1 and CDR2 (germline): SGHTA, FQGNSA. The CDR3 reads CASSATSRAHLHFF. DNA for the CDR3: TGTGCCAGCAGCGCAACCAGCAGGGCACACCTGCACTTTTTC.

A word on this clonotype: One junction end does not reproduce the germline sequence, and a read error may be involved. The gene calls are TRBV5-1 and TRBJ2-1; TRBD1 matches 8 bases. CDR1 and CDR2 (germline): SGHRS, YFSETQ. The CDR3 has 15 amino acids. DNA for the CDR3: TGTGCCAGCAGCTTCCAGACAGGGGAGACGCATGAGCAGTTCTTC. It translates to CASSFQTGETHEQFF.

The chain has TRBV7-2 and TRBJ1-6; D may be TRBD1 (6 bases). This CDR3 spans 15 amino acids. Germline V gives CDR1 SGHTA, CDR2 FQGNSA. V lost 5 bases to trimming and J lost 7 bases, with 15 bases between them. The chain's CDR3 is CASSLNGGANSPLHF. The CDR3 region has the DNA TGTGCCAGCAGCCTAAACGGGGGCGCGAATTCACCCCTCCACTTT.

V gene TRBV7-9 combines with J gene TRBJ1-1, with 7 positions matching TRBD1. This CDR3 is 15 amino acids long. The trim removed 2 bases at V and 13 bases at J, leaving 16 bases unmatched. The germline CDR1 and CDR2 sequences are SEHNR and FQNEAQ (reference sequence). The CDR3 coding sequence is TGTGCCAGCAGCTTAAGGCAGGGGGGACGAGCAGTACTTTTCTTT. This translates into CASSLRQGGRAVLFF.

The chain links TRBV20-1 to TRBJ2-5; D remains ambiguous. The length of the CDR3 is 15 residues. CDR1 is DFQATT and CDR2 is SNEGSKA in the germline V gene (reference sequence). V was pared by 7 bases and J by 5 bases, with 23 bases between. The CDR3 DNA follows: TGCAGTGTCCGCTTCGGTAATGGCTACGCGGAGACCCAGTACTTC. It yields the protein CSVRFGNGYAETQYF.

This chain uses TRBV12-3 or TRBV12-4 with TRBJ2-7; 9 bases line up with TRBD1. The V segment lost 5 bases and the J segment 3 bases; nucleotides outside the gene matches: 8. The CDR3 extends over 15 amino acids. The CDR3 nucleotides are TGTGCCAGCAGTGTCCGGACAGGGGTTGGCTACGAGCAGTACTTC. Protein sequence: CASSVRTGVGYEQYF.

The table lists this clonotype with a count of one. The junction shows a germline mismatch at one end, possibly a read error. The chain carries TRBV5-1 and TRBJ1-1; D gene uncertain. The germline V gene has CDR1 SGHRS and CDR2 YFSETQ. The CDR3 extends over 14 amino acids. The CDR3 here is CASRGGGGNTEAFF. CDR3 coding DNA: TGTGCCAGCCGCGGAGGCGGAGGCAACACTGAAGCTTTCTTT.

Turning to this clonotype: Without the conserved terminal phenylalanine or tryptophan, this CDR3 likely stems from a read error. Because the CDR3's place on the DNA is in doubt, the DNA is left out and the CDR3 is given as listed by TCRdb. The rearrangement joins TRBV2 to TRBJ1-4; the listed D gene, TRBD1, was not tested against the DNA. The CDR3 numbers 12 amino acids, ends counted. Germline CDR1 SNHLY, CDR2 FYNNEI. CDR3 protein: CASSGPGHPTPL.

This clonotype was picked up many times. V is TRBV11-2 and J is TRBJ2-7; D is unclear. V was cut by 2 bases and J by 6 bases, with 11 bases left in between. This CDR3 spans 13 amino acids. Germline CDR1 is SGHAT and CDR2 is FQNNGV. CDR3 sequence reads: CASSLYALSEQYF. The CDR3 bases are TGTGCCAGCAGCTTATATGCCCTGTCCGAGCAGTACTTC.